The following is a T cell receptor beta chain sequence with its context. This CDR3 region has 14 residues. Germline V gene sequence: CDR1 SGHNT, CDR2 YENEEA. V was pared by 5 bases and J by 1 base, with 10 bases between. The sample is drawn from a study of blood T cell repertoires in COVID-19. For the study at large: COVID-19 samples collected from the United States, Italy and Spain covered acute and convalescent phases. In each case, the material was cDNA or gDNA derived from T cells, B-cell-depleted T cells, or PBMCs.

Under the authors' procedure: Nucleated cell counts were estimated from reference gene primer amplification. The data were produced by immunoSEQ multiplex PCR, yet TCRdb's version contains in-frame clones alone and is incomplete. That table supplies the V and J calls and clone size; D and trimming were determined from the DNA. The sample has approximately 97,000 clones, around 82% seen once. The chain uses TRBV11-3 and TRBJ2-3, with TRBD2 as a possible D gene (6 bases). The TCR originated in a human donor in a cohort sampled during active COVID-19. The sequenced sample was peripheral blood. CDR3: CASSPGLRTDTQYF. The CDR3 DNA is TGTGCCAGCAGCCCGGGACTTCGCACAGATACGCAGTATTTT.